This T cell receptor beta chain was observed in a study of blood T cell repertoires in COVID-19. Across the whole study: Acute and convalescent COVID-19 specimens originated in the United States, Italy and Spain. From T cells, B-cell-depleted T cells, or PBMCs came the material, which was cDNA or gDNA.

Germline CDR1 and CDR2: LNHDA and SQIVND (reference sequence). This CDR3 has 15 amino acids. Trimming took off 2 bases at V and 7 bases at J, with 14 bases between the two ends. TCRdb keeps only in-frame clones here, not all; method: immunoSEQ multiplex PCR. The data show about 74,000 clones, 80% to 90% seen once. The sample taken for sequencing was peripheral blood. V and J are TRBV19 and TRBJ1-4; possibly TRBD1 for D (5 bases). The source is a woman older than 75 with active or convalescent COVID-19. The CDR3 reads CASSISGVGGEKLFF. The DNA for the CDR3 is TGTGCCAGTAGTATATCGGGGGTCGGGGGTGAAAAACTGTTTTTT.